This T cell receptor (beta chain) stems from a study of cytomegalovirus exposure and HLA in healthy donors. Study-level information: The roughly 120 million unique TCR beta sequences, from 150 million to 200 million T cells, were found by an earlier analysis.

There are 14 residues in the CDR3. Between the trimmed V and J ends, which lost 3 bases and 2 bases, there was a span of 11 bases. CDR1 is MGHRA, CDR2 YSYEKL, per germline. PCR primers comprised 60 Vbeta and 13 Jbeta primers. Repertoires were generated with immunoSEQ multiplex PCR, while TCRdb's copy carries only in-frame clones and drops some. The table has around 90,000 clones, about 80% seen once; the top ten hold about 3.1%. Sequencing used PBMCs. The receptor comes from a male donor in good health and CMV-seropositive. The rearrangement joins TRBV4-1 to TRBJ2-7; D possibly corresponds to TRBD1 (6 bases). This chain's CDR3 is CASSQTGETYEQYF. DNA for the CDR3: TGCGCCAGCAGCCAGACAGGAGAAACCTACGAGCAGTACTTC.